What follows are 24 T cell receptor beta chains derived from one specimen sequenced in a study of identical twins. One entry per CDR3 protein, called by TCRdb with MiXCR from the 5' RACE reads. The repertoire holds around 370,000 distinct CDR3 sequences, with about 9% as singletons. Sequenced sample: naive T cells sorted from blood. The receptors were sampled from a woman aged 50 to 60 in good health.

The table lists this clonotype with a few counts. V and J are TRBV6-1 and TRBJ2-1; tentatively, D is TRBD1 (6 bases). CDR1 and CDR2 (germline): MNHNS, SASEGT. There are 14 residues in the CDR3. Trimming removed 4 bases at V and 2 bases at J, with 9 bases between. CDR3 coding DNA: TGTGCCAGCAGTGCCCAGGGGCCCTACAATGAGCAGTTCTTC. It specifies CASSAQGPYNEQFF.

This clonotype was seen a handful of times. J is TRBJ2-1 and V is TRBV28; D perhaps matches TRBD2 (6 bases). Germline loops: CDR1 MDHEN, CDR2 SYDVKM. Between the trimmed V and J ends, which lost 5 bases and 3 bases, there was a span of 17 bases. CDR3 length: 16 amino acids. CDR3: CASSPSTLGGYNEQFF. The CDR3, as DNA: TGTGCCAGCAGTCCCTCGACCCTGGGAGGCTACAATGAGCAGTTCTTC.

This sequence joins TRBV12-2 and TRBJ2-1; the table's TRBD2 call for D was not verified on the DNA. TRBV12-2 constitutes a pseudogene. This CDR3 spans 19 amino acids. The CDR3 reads CASRPPGLAGEGSYNEQFF. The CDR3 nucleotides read TGTGCAAGTCGCCCACCGGGACTAGCGGGAGAAGGCTCCTACAATGAGCAGTTCTTC.

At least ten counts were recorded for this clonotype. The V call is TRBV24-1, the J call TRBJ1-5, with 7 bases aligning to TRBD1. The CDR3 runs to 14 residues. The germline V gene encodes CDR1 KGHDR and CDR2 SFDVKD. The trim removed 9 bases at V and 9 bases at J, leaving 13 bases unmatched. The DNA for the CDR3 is TGTGCCACCCCCCGCGACAGGGTAAGGCTGCCCCAGCATTTT. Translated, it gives CATPRDRVRLPQHF.

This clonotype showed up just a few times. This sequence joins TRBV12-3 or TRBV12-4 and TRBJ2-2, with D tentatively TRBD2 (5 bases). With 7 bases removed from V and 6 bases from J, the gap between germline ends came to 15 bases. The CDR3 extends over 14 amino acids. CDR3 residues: CASIIAPSAGELFF. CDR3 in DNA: TGTGCCAGCATAATAGCGCCCAGTGCCGGGGAGCTGTTTTTT.

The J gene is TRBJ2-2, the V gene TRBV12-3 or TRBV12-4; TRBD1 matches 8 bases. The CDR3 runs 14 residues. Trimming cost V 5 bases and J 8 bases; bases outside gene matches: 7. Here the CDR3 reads CASSATGGLGELFF. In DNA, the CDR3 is TGTGCCAGCAGTGCCACAGGGGGTCTTGGGGAGCTGTTTTTT.

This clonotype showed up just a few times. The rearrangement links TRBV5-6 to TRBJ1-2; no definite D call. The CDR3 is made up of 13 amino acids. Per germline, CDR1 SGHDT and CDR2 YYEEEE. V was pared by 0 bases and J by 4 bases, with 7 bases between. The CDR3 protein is CASSLGRIYGYTF. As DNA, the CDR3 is TGTGCCAGCAGCTTGGGGCGGATCTATGGCTACACCTTC.

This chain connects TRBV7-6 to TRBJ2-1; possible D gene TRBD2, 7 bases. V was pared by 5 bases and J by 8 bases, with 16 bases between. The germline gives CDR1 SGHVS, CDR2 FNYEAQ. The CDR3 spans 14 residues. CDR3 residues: CASSLGGGFDEQFF. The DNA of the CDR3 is TGTGCCAGCAGCCTTGGGGGGGGCTTCGATGAGCAGTTCTTC.

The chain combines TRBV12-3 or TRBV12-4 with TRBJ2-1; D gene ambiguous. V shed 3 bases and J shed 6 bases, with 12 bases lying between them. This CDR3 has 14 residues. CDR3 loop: CASSLDRSLNEQFF. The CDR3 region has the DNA TGTGCCAGCAGTTTGGATAGGTCCCTCAATGAGCAGTTCTTC.

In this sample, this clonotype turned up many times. Written as DNA, the CDR3 is TGCGCCAGCAGTTTTACAGGGGGCGTCACTGAAGCTTTCTTT. Translating it yields CASSFTGGVTEAFF. V and J are TRBV4-1 and TRBJ1-1; 9 positions match TRBD1. Germline trimming cut 6 bases from V and 4 bases from J; bases unmatched to any gene: 6. Germline loops: CDR1 MGHRA, CDR2 YSYEKL. This CDR3 spans 14 amino acids.

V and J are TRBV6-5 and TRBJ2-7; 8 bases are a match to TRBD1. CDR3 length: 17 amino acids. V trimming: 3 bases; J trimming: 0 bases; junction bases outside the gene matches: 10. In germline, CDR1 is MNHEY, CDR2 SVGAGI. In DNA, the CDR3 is TGTGCCAGCAGTTATATGCCCCCGACAGGGGCCTCCTACGAGCAGTACTTC. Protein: CASSYMPPTGASYEQYF.

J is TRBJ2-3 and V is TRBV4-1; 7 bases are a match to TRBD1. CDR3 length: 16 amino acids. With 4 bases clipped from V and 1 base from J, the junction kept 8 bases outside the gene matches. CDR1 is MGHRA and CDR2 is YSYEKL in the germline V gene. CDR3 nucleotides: TGCGCCAGCAGCCGACACACAGGGGTAGGCACAGATACGCAGTATTTT. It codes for CASSRHTGVGTDTQYF.

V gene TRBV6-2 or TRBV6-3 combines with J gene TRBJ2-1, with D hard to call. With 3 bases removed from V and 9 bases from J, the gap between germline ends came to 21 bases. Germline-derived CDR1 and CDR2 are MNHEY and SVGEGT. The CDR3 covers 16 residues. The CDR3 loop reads CASSYTPQPSKREQFF. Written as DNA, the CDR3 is TGTGCCAGCAGTTATACCCCGCAGCCGTCGAAGCGTGAGCAGTTCTTC.

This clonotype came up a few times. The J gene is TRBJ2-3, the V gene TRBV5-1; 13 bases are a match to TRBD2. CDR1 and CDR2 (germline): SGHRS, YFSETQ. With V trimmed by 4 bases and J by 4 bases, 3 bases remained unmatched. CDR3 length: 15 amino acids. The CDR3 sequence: CASSTGLAGSDTQYF. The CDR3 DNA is TGCGCCAGCAGCACGGGACTAGCGGGATCAGATACGCAGTATTTT.

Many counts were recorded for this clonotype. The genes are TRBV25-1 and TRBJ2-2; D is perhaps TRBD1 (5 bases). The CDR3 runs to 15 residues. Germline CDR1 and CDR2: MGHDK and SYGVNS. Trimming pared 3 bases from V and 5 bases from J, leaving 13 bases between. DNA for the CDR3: TGTGCCAGCAGTGACCCCTTTCGACAGACCGGGGAGCTGTTTTTT. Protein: CASSDPFRQTGELFF.

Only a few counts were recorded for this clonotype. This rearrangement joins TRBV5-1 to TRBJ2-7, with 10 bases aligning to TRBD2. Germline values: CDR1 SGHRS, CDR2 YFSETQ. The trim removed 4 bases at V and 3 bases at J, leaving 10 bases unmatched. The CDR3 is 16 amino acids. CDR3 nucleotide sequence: TGCGCCAGCAGCCTGGCTTCTAGCGGGAGATTCTACGAGCAGTACTTC. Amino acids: CASSLASSGRFYEQYF.

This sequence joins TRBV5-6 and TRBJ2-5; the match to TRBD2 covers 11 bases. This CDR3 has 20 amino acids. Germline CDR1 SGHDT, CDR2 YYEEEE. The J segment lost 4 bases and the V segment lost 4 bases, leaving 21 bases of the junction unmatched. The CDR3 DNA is TGTGCCAGCAGCCTGGGATTTGGGTCCATAGCGGGAGGGCCAGTAGAGACCCAGTACTTC. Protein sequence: CASSLGFGSIAGGPVETQYF. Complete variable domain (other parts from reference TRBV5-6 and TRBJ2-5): DAGVTQSPTHLIKTRGQQVTLRCSPKSGHDTVSWYQQALGQGPQFIFQYYEEEERQRGNFPDRFSGHQFPNYSSELNVNALLLGDSALYLCASSLGFGSIAGGPVETQYFGPGTRLLVL.

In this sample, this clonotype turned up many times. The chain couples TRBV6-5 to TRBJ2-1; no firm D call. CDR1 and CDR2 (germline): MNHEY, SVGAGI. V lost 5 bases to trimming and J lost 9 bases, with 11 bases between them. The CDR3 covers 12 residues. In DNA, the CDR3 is TGTGCCAGCAGTACTGGTTTGAGTGAGCAGTTCTTC. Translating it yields CASSTGLSEQFF.

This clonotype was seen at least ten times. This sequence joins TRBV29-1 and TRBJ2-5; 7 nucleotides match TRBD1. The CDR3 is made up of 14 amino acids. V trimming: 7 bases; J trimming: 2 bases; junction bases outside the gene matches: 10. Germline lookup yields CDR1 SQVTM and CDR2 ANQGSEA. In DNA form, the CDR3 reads TGCAGCGCAATACCGGGACAGAGACAAGAGACCCAGTACTTC. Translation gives CSAIPGQRQETQYF.

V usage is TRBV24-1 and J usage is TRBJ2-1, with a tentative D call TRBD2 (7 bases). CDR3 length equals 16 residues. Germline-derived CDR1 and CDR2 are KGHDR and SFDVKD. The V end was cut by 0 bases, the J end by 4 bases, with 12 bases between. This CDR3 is CATSDLRGGLYNEQFF. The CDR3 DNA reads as TGTGCCACCAGTGATTTGCGCGGGGGCCTTTACAATGAGCAGTTCTTC.

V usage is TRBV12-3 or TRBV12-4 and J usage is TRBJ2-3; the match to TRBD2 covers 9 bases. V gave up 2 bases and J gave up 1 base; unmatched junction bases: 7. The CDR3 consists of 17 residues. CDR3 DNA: TGTGCCAGCAGTTTAACGGGACTAGCATTTGGCACAGATACGCAGTATTTT. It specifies CASSLTGLAFGTDTQYF.

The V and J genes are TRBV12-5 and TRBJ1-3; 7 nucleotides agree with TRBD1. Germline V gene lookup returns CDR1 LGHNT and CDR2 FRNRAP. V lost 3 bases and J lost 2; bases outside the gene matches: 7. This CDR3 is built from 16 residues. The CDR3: CASGFQAGGPGNTIYF. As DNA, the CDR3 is TGTGCTAGTGGTTTTCAGGCAGGGGGACCTGGAAACACCATATATTTT.

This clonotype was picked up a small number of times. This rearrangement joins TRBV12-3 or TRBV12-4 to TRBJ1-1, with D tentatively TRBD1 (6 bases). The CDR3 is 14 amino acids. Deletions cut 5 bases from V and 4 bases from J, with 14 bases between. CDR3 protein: CASSPVVRGTEAFF. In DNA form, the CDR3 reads TGTGCCAGCAGTCCGGTCGTCAGGGGCACTGAAGCTTTCTTT.

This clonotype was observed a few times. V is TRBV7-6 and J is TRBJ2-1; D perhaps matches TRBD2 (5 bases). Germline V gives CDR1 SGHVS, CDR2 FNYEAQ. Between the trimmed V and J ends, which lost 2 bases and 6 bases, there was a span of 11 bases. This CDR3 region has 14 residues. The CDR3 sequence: CASSLPAESNEQFF. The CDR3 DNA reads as TGTGCCAGCAGCTTACCAGCGGAAAGCAATGAGCAGTTCTTC. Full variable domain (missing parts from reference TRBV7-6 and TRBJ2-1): GAGVSQSPRYKVTKRGQDVALRCDPISGHVSLYWYRQALGQGPEFLTYFNYEAQQDKSGLPNDRFSAERPEGSISTLTIQRTEQRDSAMYRCASSLPAESNEQFFGPGTRLTVL.